The 32 T cell receptor beta chains listed next were all sequenced from one sample in a study of blood T cell repertoires in COVID-19. Only in-frame clones appear in the TCRdb table, and some are missing; sequencing was by immunoSEQ multiplex PCR. The data contain 55,000 to 80,000 clones, approximately 89% of them singletons. Sequencing used peripheral blood. These TCRs come from a man in his forties or fifties with active COVID-19.

The rearrangement links TRBV11-2 to TRBJ2-1, with 8 bases aligning to TRBD2. The CDR3 is 18 amino acids. Germline assignment: CDR1 SGHAT and CDR2 FQNNGV. J lost 4 bases, V lost 1 base, and 12 bases had no gene match. This CDR3 reads CASSLGVGGASPYNEQFF. Written as DNA, the CDR3 is TGTGCCAGCAGCTTAGGCGTCGGGGGGGCCAGTCCGTACAATGAGCAGTTCTTC.

V gene TRBV4-1 combines with J gene TRBJ1-3; D possibly corresponds to TRBD1 (5 bases). The V gene's germline CDR1 is MGHRA and CDR2 YSYEKL. This CDR3 contains 14 residues. Trimming took off 8 bases at V and 0 bases at J, with 11 bases between the two ends. The CDR3 DNA follows: TGCGCCAGCGCCCCAGGGAACTCTGGAAACACCATATATTTT. Its translation is CASAPGNSGNTIYF.

This chain joins TRBV10-1 and TRBJ2-3, with TRBD2 matching over 8 bases. The length of the CDR3 is 16 residues. Germline assignment: CDR1 WNHNN and CDR2 SYGVQD (reference sequence). V shed 3 bases and J 2 bases; nucleotides not matched to a gene: 7. The CDR3 coding sequence is TGCGCCAGCAGTGAAGGAGGGCGGGGGGTCACAGATACGCAGTATTTT. Translating gives CASSEGGRGVTDTQYF.

The V call is TRBV19, the J call TRBJ1-2, with a weak D call TRBD1 (5 bases). This CDR3 comprises 13 residues. Germline CDR1 LNHDA, CDR2 SQIVND (reference sequence). Between the trimmed V and J ends, which lost 7 bases and 4 bases, there was a span of 13 bases. CDR3 bases: TGTGCCAGTACCCCGGGGACTGCCTATGGCTACACCTTC. Residues: CASTPGTAYGYTF.

V gene TRBV11-2 combines with J gene TRBJ1-3; the match to TRBD1 covers 8 bases. The germline V gene has CDR1 SGHAT and CDR2 FQNNGV. Trimming at V came to 4 bases and at J to 4 bases, leaving 6 bases not matched to a gene. This CDR3 region has 15 residues. The CDR3 nucleotides read TGTGCCAGCAGCTACCAGGGGGCGAGCGGAAACACCATATATTTT. It translates to CASSYQGASGNTIYF.

The CDR3 protein is CASRRTAPYEQYF. Written as DNA, the CDR3 is TGTGCCAGCAGACGGACAGCGCCCTACGAGCAGTACTTC. V and J are TRBV12-3 or TRBV12-4 and TRBJ2-7; D is perhaps TRBD1 (6 bases). V was clipped by 6 bases and J by 2 bases, with 11 bases between them. CDR3 length equals 13 residues.

The J gene is TRBJ2-3, the V gene TRBV27, with no clear D. With 3 bases removed from V and 6 bases from J, the gap between germline ends came to 10 bases. This CDR3 comprises 13 residues. The germline CDR1 and CDR2 sequences are MNHEY and SMNVEV (reference sequence). This CDR3 is CASSFRVTDTQYF. The DNA of the CDR3 is TGTGCCAGCAGTTTTCGGGTGACCGATACGCAGTATTTT.

The rearrangement joins TRBV19 to TRBJ2-2; tentative D call: TRBD2 (5 bases). The germline V and J ends were trimmed by 5 bases and 0 bases, with 10 bases remaining between them. The CDR3 contains 15 residues. Germline loops: CDR1 LNHDA, CDR2 SQIVND (reference sequence). The CDR3 DNA reads TGTGCCAGTAGTCGGCGGGTATCGAACACCGGGGAGCTGTTTTTT. This sequence encodes CASSRRVSNTGELFF. The full variable domain, rest sourced from reference TRBV19 and TRBJ2-2, is DGGITQSPKYLFRKEGQNVTLSCEQNLNHDAMYWYRQDPGQGLRLIYYSQIVNDFQKGDIAEGYSVSREKKESFPLTVTSAQKNPTAFYLCASSRRVSNTGELFFGEGSRLTVL.

The rearrangement uses TRBV6-5 and TRBJ2-7, with D uncertain. This CDR3 region has 13 residues. V lost 7 bases and J 2 bases, leaving 12 bases between the germline ends. CDR1 MNHEY and CDR2 SVGAGI come from the germline V gene. In DNA form, the CDR3 reads TGTGCCAGCACCCCGCAGCGACCCTACGAGCAGTACTTC. The encoded protein is CASTPQRPYEQYF.

The chain couples TRBV7-2 to TRBJ1-3; 7 positions match TRBD1. CDR1 SGHTA and CDR2 FQGNSA come from the germline V gene. V shed 3 bases and J 4 bases; nucleotides not matched to a gene: 9. This CDR3 is 16 amino acids long. CDR3 sequence: CASSLTTGLFGNTIYF. The CDR3 DNA reads as TGTGCCAGCAGCTTGACGACAGGGTTGTTCGGAAACACCATATATTTT.

The chain uses TRBV6-2 or TRBV6-3 and TRBJ2-2; the D gene is possibly TRBD2 (6 bases). Germline assignment: CDR1 MNHEY and CDR2 SVGEGT. The CDR3 covers 14 residues. V was cut by 2 bases and J by 4 bases, with 8 bases left in between. CDR3 region: CASSYGGITGELFF. CDR3 nucleotide sequence: TGTGCCAGCAGTTACGGGGGGATCACCGGGGAGCTGTTTTTT.

The V call is TRBV7-2, the J call TRBJ1-4, with a weak D call TRBD1 (6 bases). The CDR3 is 13 amino acids. Trimming took off 5 bases at V and 10 bases at J, with 14 bases between the two ends. Germline CDR1 is SGHTA and CDR2 is FQGNSA. The CDR3: CASSPGTLGKLFF. The CDR3 DNA is TGTGCCAGCAGCCCTGGGACATTGGGAAAACTGTTTTTT.

The V call is TRBV2, the J call TRBJ2-7; 10 bases map to TRBD1. This CDR3 spans 13 amino acids. The V segment lost 7 bases and the J segment 4 bases; nucleotides outside the gene matches: 4. Per the germline V gene, CDR1 is SNHLY and CDR2 is FYNNEI. CDR3 region: CASIRDRGYEQYF. The CDR3 coding sequence is TGTGCCAGCATCCGGGACAGGGGTTACGAGCAGTACTTC.

J is TRBJ1-1 and V is TRBV10-3; 10 nucleotides agree with TRBD1. Germline V gene data show CDR1 as ENHRY and CDR2 as SYGVKD. CDR3 length: 15 residues. V dropped 6 bases and J dropped 8; count of bases not matched to a gene: 12. The CDR3 protein is CAISNRDRGNIEAFF. The CDR3 region has the DNA TGTGCCATCAGCAACCGGGACAGGGGAAACATCGAAGCTTTCTTT.

The count of this clone is one. This chain uses TRBV12-3 or TRBV12-4 with TRBJ1-2, with D unclear. The CDR3 loop spans 13 amino acids. Trimming left V 3 bases short and J 2 bases short, with 7 bases between. The CDR3: CASSLRPNYGYTF. The CDR3 DNA follows: TGTGCCAGCAGTTTGCGGCCGAACTATGGCTACACCTTC.

The chain links TRBV4-1 to TRBJ2-5; 7 bases match TRBD1. The V segment lost 1 base and the J segment 3 bases; nucleotides outside the gene matches: 2. The germline V gene has CDR1 MGHRA and CDR2 YSYEKL. The CDR3 loop spans 14 amino acids. The CDR3 is CASSQGQGEETQYF. CDR3 nucleotide sequence: TGCGCCAGCAGCCAAGGACAGGGTGAAGAGACCCAGTACTTC.

The chain carries TRBV7-2 and TRBJ2-3; D unresolved. The CDR3 consists of 13 residues. From germline, CDR1 is SGHTA and CDR2 FQGNSA. The V gene lost 5 bases and the J gene lost 2 bases, with 8 bases spanning the gap. CDR3 bases: TGTGCCAGCAGCGCCCAGGCCACAGATACGCAGTATTTT. It specifies CASSAQATDTQYF.

This chain joins TRBV12-3 or TRBV12-4 and TRBJ1-2, with D perhaps matching TRBD1 (6 bases). This CDR3 has 13 residues. Between the trimmed V and J ends, which lost 5 bases and 2 bases, there was a span of 9 bases. The CDR3 sequence: CASSKQGNYGYTF. The DNA of the CDR3 is TGTGCCAGCAGTAAACAGGGAAACTATGGCTACACCTTC.

This sequence joins TRBV5-6 and TRBJ1-1; tentatively, D is TRBD1 (6 bases). The CDR3 length is 16 residues. Trimming removed 2 bases from V and 0 bases from J, with 14 bases in between. CDR1 and CDR2 from the germline V gene are SGHDT and YYEEEE. CDR3 protein: CASSFTAGAMNTEAFF. The DNA for the CDR3 is TGTGCCAGCAGCTTTACGGCAGGGGCTATGAACACTGAAGCTTTCTTT.

The genes are TRBV12-3 or TRBV12-4 and TRBJ2-5, with D uncertain. This CDR3 contains 12 residues. V lost 4 bases and J 5 bases, leaving 8 bases between the germline ends. CDR3 in DNA: TGTGCCAGCAGTTCCTTGTCGGAGACCCAGTACTTC. This encodes CASSSLSETQYF.

The chain couples TRBV5-1 to TRBJ1-4, with 8 bases matching TRBD1. The CDR3 sequence is 16 residues long. Germline trimming cut 0 bases from V and 0 bases from J; bases unmatched to any gene: 1. The V gene's germline CDR1 is SGHRS and CDR2 YFSETQ. CDR3 in DNA: TGCGCCAGCAGCTTGGGGGGACAGGCAACTAATGAAAAACTGTTTTTT. Its translation: CASSLGGQATNEKLFF.

With respect to this clone: Other nucleotide sequences from this sample produce the same CDR3. This chain links TRBV2 with TRBJ1-5; no firm D call. Germline V gene data show CDR1 as SNHLY and CDR2 as FYNNEI. CDR3 length: 15 amino acids. V was trimmed by 3 bases and J by 1 base, leaving 10 bases between them. CDR3 nucleotides: TGTGCCAGCAGTGAGGGTTTACAGAGCAATCAGCCCCAGCATTTT. Its translation: CASSEGLQSNQPQHF. The full variable domain, rest sourced from reference TRBV2 and TRBJ1-5, is EPEVTQTPSHQVTQMGQEVILRCVPISNHLYFYWYRQILGQKVEFLVSFYNNEISEKSEIFDDQFSVERPDGSNFTLKIRSTKLEDSAMYFCASSEGLQSNQPQHFGDGTRLSIL.

The chain is built from TRBV11-2 and TRBJ2-7, with 9 bases fitting TRBD1. The trim removed 4 bases at V and 3 bases at J, leaving 4 bases unmatched. Germline values: CDR1 SGHAT, CDR2 FQNNGV. The CDR3 sequence is 14 residues long. CDR3 residues: CASSSSTGGYEQYF. The CDR3 DNA reads TGTGCCAGCAGCTCGTCGACAGGGGGCTACGAGCAGTACTTC.

This sequence joins TRBV3-1 (or the pseudogene TRBV3-2) and TRBJ1-1; no definite D call. Between the trimmed V and J ends, which lost 1 base and 11 bases, there was a span of 17 bases. Looked up from germline, CDR1 is LGHDT and CDR2 is YNNKEL (reference sequence). The CDR3 runs to 14 residues. The CDR3 spells CASSQGEVQGYAFF. CDR3 nucleotide sequence: TGTGCCAGCAGCCAAGGGGAGGTTCAAGGGTATGCTTTCTTT.

The chain links TRBV6-2 or TRBV6-3 to TRBJ2-5; D unclear. The V and J ends lost 6 bases and 2 bases respectively, with 13 bases between them. The germline V gene has CDR1 MNHEY and CDR2 SVGEGT. The CDR3 runs to 14 residues. The CDR3 coding sequence is TGTGCCAGCAGCATGGAGTATTTTCAAGAGACCCAGTACTTC. The encoded protein is CASSMEYFQETQYF.

The J gene is TRBJ1-2, the V gene TRBV5-4; 10 bases are a match to TRBD1. V lost 3 bases, J lost 6 bases, and 11 bases stayed unmatched. The CDR3 has 16 amino acids. Germline V gives CDR1 SGHNT, CDR2 YYREEE (reference sequence). The CDR3 DNA follows: TGTGCCAGCAGCTCTGTCGGGACAGGGGACGGACATGGCTACACCTTC. This sequence encodes CASSSVGTGDGHGYTF.

The chain is built from TRBV5-1 and TRBJ1-1; D not certain. With 2 bases removed from V and 3 bases from J, the gap between germline ends came to 14 bases. Germline CDR1 and CDR2: SGHRS and YFSETQ. This CDR3 is built from 15 residues. CDR3 nucleotides: TGCGCCAGCAGCTTCGGGGTAAGATCGGACACTGAAGCTTTCTTT. Translation: CASSFGVRSDTEAFF. The full variable domain, rest sourced from reference TRBV5-1 and TRBJ1-1, is KAGVTQTPRYLIKTRGQQVTLSCSPISGHRSVSWYQQTPGQGLQFLFEYFSETQRNKGNFPGRFSGRQFSNSRSEMNVSTLELGDSALYLCASSFGVRSDTEAFFGQGTRLTVV.

This clone was found a few times. The chain joins TRBV5-1 to TRBJ1-6; no clear D gene. The CDR3 is 16 residues long. Germline V lookup: CDR1 SGHRS, CDR2 YFSETQ. V lost 2 bases, J lost 8 bases, and 17 bases lay in between. DNA of the CDR3: TGCGCCAGCAGCTTTGACTTAGGTCTTGGTCATTCACCCCTCCACTTT. Its translation: CASSFDLGLGHSPLHF.

The V and J genes are TRBV4-1 and TRBJ2-3; the D gene is possibly TRBD1 (6 bases). Trimming cost V 3 bases and J 0 bases, with 16 bases left between them. Germline loops: CDR1 MGHRA, CDR2 YSYEKL. The CDR3 has 17 residues. CDR3 in amino acids: CASSHPTGTPSTDTQYF. Written as DNA, the CDR3 is TGCGCCAGCAGCCACCCCACGGGGACACCCAGCACAGATACGCAGTATTTT.

The DNA for the CDR3 is TGTGCCAGCAGTTCACGGACAGGGCGCTCCTACAATGAGCAGTTCTTC. Translating gives CASSSRTGRSYNEQFF. V gene TRBV27 combines with J gene TRBJ2-1; 8 positions agree with TRBD1. There are 16 residues in the CDR3. V shed 4 bases, J shed 0 bases, and the junction held 5 bases outside the gene matches. Per germline, CDR1 MNHEY and CDR2 SMNVEV (reference sequence).

The chain combines TRBV6-5 with TRBJ2-3, with 12 bases identical to TRBD2. The germline CDR1 and CDR2 sequences are MNHEY and SVGAGI. The CDR3 is 15 amino acids. V shed 7 bases and J 0 bases; nucleotides not matched to a gene: 2. CDR3: CASTLAGGSTDTQYF. Written as DNA, the CDR3 is TGTGCCAGCACCCTAGCGGGGGGGAGCACAGATACGCAGTATTTT.

V and J are TRBV7-9 and TRBJ1-2, with TRBD1 as a possible D gene (6 bases). The CDR3 has 16 amino acids. Germline assignment: CDR1 SEHNR and CDR2 FQNEAQ (reference sequence). V shed 5 bases and J shed 1 base, with 17 bases lying between them. The CDR3 DNA sequence: TGTGCCAGCAGCCGGACCGACAGGATTGTTAACTATGGCTACACCTTC. Protein sequence: CASSRTDRIVNYGYTF.